The 30 T cell receptor beta chains given below trace back to one sample, sequenced in a study of blood T cell repertoires in COVID-19. Profiling relied on immunoSEQ multiplex PCR, and the TCRdb table lists in-frame clones only, not all of them. The sample consists of roughly 84,000 clones, less than 80% of them appearing once. The source material was peripheral blood. All receptors derive from a woman between 50 and 59 years old with acute or convalescent COVID-19.

The rearrangement uses TRBV19 and TRBJ2-1, with D perhaps TRBD1 (6 bases). The CDR3 spans 15 residues. V was cut by 5 bases and J by 7 bases, with 18 bases left in between. Germline V lookup: CDR1 LNHDA, CDR2 SQIVND (reference sequence). In DNA form, the CDR3 reads TGTGCCAGTAGTCCGAAGACAGGCGGCGGAAATGAGCAGTTCTTC. This translates into CASSPKTGGGNEQFF.

Only one count was recorded for this clone. This chain connects TRBV11-2 to TRBJ2-7; 9 bases match TRBD1. V lost 3 bases, J lost 7 bases, and 7 bases stayed unmatched. Germline CDR1 SGHAT, CDR2 FQNNGV. This CDR3 region has 14 residues. The DNA for the CDR3 is TGTGCCAGCAGCTTCGGGACAGGGCCCGGGGAGCAGTACTTC. This translates into CASSFGTGPGEQYF. The full variable domain, its missing parts supplied by reference TRBV11-2 and TRBJ2-7, is EAGVAQSPRYKIIEKRQSVAFWCNPISGHATLYWYQQILGQGPKLLIQFQNNGVVDDSQLPKDRFSAERLKGVDSTLKIQPAKLEDSAVYLCASSFGTGPGEQYFGPGTRLTVT.

The chain links TRBV27 to TRBJ1-1; a possible D gene is TRBD1 (6 bases). CDR1 MNHEY and CDR2 SMNVEV come from the germline V gene (reference sequence). The CDR3 is 13 amino acids. Trimming left V 6 bases short and J 3 bases short, with 11 bases between. CDR3 residues: CASSRGGYTEAFF. The CDR3 nucleotides read TGTGCCAGCAGCAGGGGAGGGTACACTGAAGCTTTCTTT.

This chain joins TRBV28 and TRBJ1-3; D perhaps matches TRBD1 (5 bases). This CDR3 is built from 17 residues. Trimming took 4 bases from V and 3 from J, leaving 19 bases between them. Germline CDR1 is MDHEN and CDR2 is SYDVKM. Here the CDR3 reads CASSWGVTVGDGNTIYF. In DNA, the CDR3 is TGTGCCAGCAGTTGGGGGGTTACCGTGGGCGATGGAAACACCATATATTTT.

V usage is TRBV28 and J usage is TRBJ1-6; TRBD1 matches at 7 bases. Trimming removed 7 bases from V and 7 bases from J; junction bases left unmatched: 7. The germline V gene encodes CDR1 MDHEN and CDR2 SYDVKM. The CDR3 has 14 residues. CDR3 sequence (DNA): TGTGCCAGCACCACGACAGGGTTGAATTCACCCCTCCACTTT. Amino acid sequence: CASTTTGLNSPLHF. The whole variable domain, filled in from reference TRBV28 and TRBJ1-6, reads DVKVTQSSRYLVKRTGEKVFLECVQDMDHENMFWYRQDPGLGLRLIYFSYDVKMKEKGDIPEGYSVSREKKERFSLILESASTNQTSMYLCASTTTGLNSPLHFGNGTRLTVT.

This clone was detected only a few times. The chain employs TRBV27 and TRBJ1-2; the D gene is possibly TRBD1 (5 bases). Trimming shortened V by 2 bases and J by 4 bases, and 14 bases separated the two germline ends. In germline, CDR1 is MNHEY, CDR2 SMNVEV (reference sequence). CDR3 length equals 15 residues. The CDR3 DNA follows: TGTGCCAGCAGTTTAAGTGGGGGGGTTGTCTATGGCTACACCTTC. It is translated as CASSLSGGVVYGYTF.

Sample share makes this clone medium-sized (0.01 to 0.1%). The chain couples TRBV7-9 to TRBJ1-2, with TRBD1 matching over 7 bases. V trimming: 5 bases; J trimming: 8 bases; junction bases outside the gene matches: 11. Germline CDR1 and CDR2: SEHNR and FQNEAQ (reference sequence). The CDR3 covers 14 residues. CDR3 DNA sequence: TGTGCCAGCAGCCCCCCCGACAGGGCTTACGGCTACACCTTC. Its protein product is CASSPPDRAYGYTF.

The gene calls are TRBV6-4 and TRBJ1-1; TRBD1 matches at 9 bases. The germline CDR1 and CDR2 sequences are MRHNA and SNTAGT. The trim removed 2 bases at V and 5 bases at J, leaving 3 bases unmatched. This CDR3 is built from 14 residues. The CDR3 protein is CASSDGTGLTEAFF. The CDR3 coding sequence is TGTGCCAGCAGTGACGGGACAGGGTTAACTGAAGCTTTCTTT.

J is TRBJ1-2 and V is TRBV2; D might be TRBD1 (5 bases). Trimming took 6 bases from V and 8 from J, leaving 13 bases between them. CDR3 size: 12 residues. Germline V gene data show CDR1 as SNHLY and CDR2 as FYNNEI. The CDR3 DNA is TGTGCCAGCAGGGCAGGGTTTAACGGCTACACCTTC. Protein product: CASRAGFNGYTF.

This chain links TRBV11-2 with TRBJ1-1; D is ambiguous. Germline V lookup: CDR1 SGHAT, CDR2 FQNNGV. The length of the CDR3 is 14 residues. Trimming left V 4 bases short and J 0 bases short, with 9 bases between. The CDR3 DNA is TGTGCCAGCAGCTACGGGGTTATGAACACTGAAGCTTTCTTT. Translating it yields CASSYGVMNTEAFF.

This clone was detected a few times. The chain joins TRBV19 to TRBJ1-2, with D possibly matching TRBD1 (5 bases). The length of the CDR3 is 16 residues. Germline CDR1 reads LNHDA; CDR2 reads SQIVND (reference sequence). V was clipped by 4 bases and J by 4 bases, with 19 bases between them. DNA for the CDR3: TGTGCCAGTAGTACTCGAGGCGCCGGGACTTCCTATGGCTACACCTTC. As protein: CASSTRGAGTSYGYTF.

The table lists this clone with a few counts. The V gene is TRBV7-2, the J gene TRBJ1-1; unclear D gene. The germline CDR1 and CDR2 sequences are SGHTA and FQGNSA. The CDR3 contains 14 residues. The V and J ends lost 1 base and 1 base respectively, with 7 bases between them. The CDR3 is CASSLEFRNTEAFF. The CDR3 DNA reads TGTGCCAGCAGCTTAGAATTTCGGAACACTGAAGCTTTCTTT.

This clone showed up just a few times. The chain joins TRBV25-1 to TRBJ2-1; possible D gene TRBD2, 5 bases. The CDR3 has 13 amino acids. The germline V and J ends were trimmed by 4 bases and 10 bases, with 14 bases remaining between them. Looked up from germline, CDR1 is MGHDK and CDR2 is SYGVNS. CDR3 coding DNA: TGTGCCAGCAGTGTCGGGGTCGAGGAGGAGCAGTTCTTC. As protein: CASSVGVEEEQFF.

The chain uses TRBV5-5 and TRBJ2-3; unclear D gene. The CDR3 runs 13 residues. Germline V gene data show CDR1 as SGHKS and CDR2 as YYEKEE (reference sequence). The V and J ends lost 4 bases and 4 bases respectively, with 10 bases between them. The CDR3 sequence: CASSTTLADTQYF. The CDR3 nucleotides read TGTGCCAGCAGCACCACCCTAGCAGATACGCAGTATTTT.

The CDR3 sequence: CASRTDRAGEKLFF. In DNA, the CDR3 is TGTGCCAGCAGGACCGACAGGGCCGGTGAAAAACTGTTTTTT. The chain carries TRBV6-5 and TRBJ1-4, with 7 nucleotides matching TRBD1. V lost 6 bases to trimming and J lost 7 bases; unmatched junction nucleotides: 8. Per germline, CDR1 MNHEY and CDR2 SVGAGI. The CDR3 consists of 14 residues.

The chain has TRBV7-2 and TRBJ2-7; 10 nucleotides align to TRBD1. Trimming removed 5 bases from V and 0 bases from J; junction bases left unmatched: 7. The CDR3 consists of 16 residues. Germline lookup yields CDR1 SGHTA and CDR2 FQGNSA. DNA of the CDR3: TGTGCCAGCAGCACTTGGACAGGGGGTAACTCCTACGAGCAGTACTTC. It translates to CASSTWTGGNSYEQYF.

DNA for the CDR3: TGCAGCGTTGAAACCCCGCGGGGGAGCTCCTACAATGAGCAGTTCTTC. Its translation: CSVETPRGSSYNEQFF. This rearrangement joins TRBV29-1 to TRBJ2-1, with TRBD2 matching 7 bases. With V trimmed by 2 bases and J by 0 bases, 7 bases remained unmatched. The CDR3 sequence is 16 residues long. Germline CDR1 and CDR2: SQVTM and ANQGSEA.

This clone was counted ten times or more. The CDR3 DNA is TGTGCCAGCAGCTCGAACCAGGGGGCTGGCGGCTACACCTTC. Encoded protein: CASSSNQGAGGYTF. The chain has TRBV5-4 and TRBJ1-2; 8 nucleotides line up with TRBD1. Trimming took 3 bases from V and 8 from J; bases not matched to a gene: 9. Germline V lookup: CDR1 SGHNT, CDR2 YYREEE (reference sequence). CDR3 length equals 14 residues.

V gene TRBV4-1 combines with J gene TRBJ2-1; D is unclear. This CDR3 comprises 15 residues. V shed 0 bases and J shed 10 bases, with 16 bases lying between them. Germline CDR1 is MGHRA and CDR2 is YSYEKL. This CDR3 is CASSQDDEFVREQFF. For the CDR3, the DNA is TGCGCCAGCAGCCAAGATGATGAGTTTGTCAGGGAGCAGTTCTTC.

The chain recombines TRBV19 with TRBJ2-5; D is undetermined. The V gene's germline CDR1 is LNHDA and CDR2 SQIVND (reference sequence). The germline V and J ends were trimmed by 5 bases and 0 bases, with 10 bases remaining between them. The CDR3 spans 14 residues. CDR3 residues: CASSVQRDQETQYF. The CDR3 nucleotides read TGTGCCAGTAGTGTTCAGCGAGACCAAGAGACCCAGTACTTC.

V is TRBV6-6 and J is TRBJ1-2; no reliable D call. This CDR3 contains 13 residues. Germline CDR1 is MNHNY and CDR2 is SVGAGI (reference sequence). Trimming removed 6 bases at V and 8 bases at J, with 16 bases between. The CDR3 reads CASRPGEGSGYTF. The CDR3 nucleotides are TGTGCCAGCAGGCCCGGAGAGGGCTCCGGCTACACCTTC.

The chain joins TRBV5-1 to TRBJ1-1; perhaps TRBD1 as D (6 bases). Germline values: CDR1 SGHRS, CDR2 YFSETQ. Between the trimmed V and J ends, which lost 4 bases and 12 bases, there was a span of 16 bases. The length of the CDR3 is 12 residues. The CDR3 reads CASSDPRGKTFF. The CDR3, as DNA: TGCGCCAGCAGCGATCCCAGGGGTAAAACTTTCTTT.

The chain couples TRBV5-1 to TRBJ2-2; 8 nucleotides match TRBD1. The CDR3 is made up of 15 amino acids. The V gene's germline CDR1 is SGHRS and CDR2 YFSETQ. The V gene end was trimmed by 4 bases and the J gene end by 1 base; junction bases not matched to a gene: 3. The CDR3 sequence is CASSKGQGNTGELFF. CDR3 bases: TGCGCCAGCAGCAAAGGACAGGGGAACACCGGGGAGCTGTTTTTT.

This rearrangement joins TRBV19 to TRBJ1-2; 7 bases are shared with TRBD1. This CDR3 region has 15 residues. CDR1 and CDR2 (germline): LNHDA, SQIVND (reference sequence). V trimming: 7 bases; J trimming: 9 bases; junction bases outside the gene matches: 17. The CDR3: CASTDPRDRYESYTF. In DNA form, the CDR3 reads TGTGCCAGTACCGACCCCCGGGACAGATATGAAAGCTACACCTTC.

This clone occurred a few times. The genes are TRBV4-2 and TRBJ1-4, with D maybe TRBD1 (6 bases). The germline V gene encodes CDR1 LGHNA and CDR2 YNFKEQ. Trimming cost V 1 base and J 4 bases, with 19 bases left between them. CDR3 length: 18 amino acids. Written as DNA, the CDR3 is TGTGCCAGCAGCCAAGGAACGTCAGGGGCGGTTCTTAATGAAAAACTGTTTTTT. Amino acids: CASSQGTSGAVLNEKLFF.

This clone has just a few counts. The chain links TRBV7-8 to TRBJ2-5; 7 nucleotides agree with TRBD2. The CDR3 covers 17 residues. The trim removed 2 bases at V and 7 bases at J, leaving 16 bases unmatched. Germline CDR1 is SGHVS and CDR2 is FQNEAQ. CDR3: CASSLFAGAGKPGTQYF. The DNA of the CDR3 is TGTGCCAGCAGCTTATTTGCGGGAGCGGGGAAACCCGGGACCCAGTACTTC.

V gene TRBV2 combines with J gene TRBJ2-3; 7 bases agree with TRBD1. The CDR3 is 14 residues long. Germline assignment: CDR1 SNHLY and CDR2 FYNNEI. After removal of 7 bases from V and 2 bases from J, the junction contained 6 bases not matched to a gene. CDR3 nucleotide sequence: TGTGCCAGCACAACAGGGGCGCCCACAGATACGCAGTATTTT. It yields the protein CASTTGAPTDTQYF.

V gene TRBV28 combines with J gene TRBJ1-5; D is undetermined. V was shortened by 2 bases and J by 0 bases, with 5 bases between the two germline ends. The V gene's germline CDR1 is MDHEN and CDR2 SYDVKM. This CDR3 region has 14 residues. As DNA, the CDR3 is TGTGCCAGCAGTTTACCCCTTAGCAATCAGCCCCAGCATTTT. The encoded protein is CASSLPLSNQPQHF.

The chain recombines TRBV7-2 with TRBJ1-5; D not certain. There are 15 residues in the CDR3. V lost 1 base and J 3 bases, leaving 10 bases between the germline ends. Germline V lookup: CDR1 SGHTA, CDR2 FQGNSA. CDR3 nucleotide sequence: TGTGCCAGCAGCTTAGGCGAGCGGCTCAATCAGCCCCAGCATTTT. Protein product: CASSLGERLNQPQHF.

The rearrangement uses TRBV19 and TRBJ1-2, with no clear D. This CDR3 is 13 amino acids long. The germline V and J ends were trimmed by 3 bases and 5 bases, with 10 bases remaining between them. Looked up from germline, CDR1 is LNHDA and CDR2 is SQIVND (reference sequence). The CDR3: CASSMGEAYGYTF. In DNA, the CDR3 is TGTGCCAGTAGTATGGGAGAAGCGTATGGCTACACCTTC.